Following are 14 T cell receptor beta chains from one sample sequenced in a study of Tregs in tolerant kidney transplant recipients (dated by TCRdb to between 2019 and 2020). The method behind the library was the immunoSEQ multiplex PCR assay. TCRdb limited this immuneACCESS table to in-frame rearrangements with V and J called. A share of clones is missing; checked studies link under half to unresolved V genes, and the rest is unexplained. For this sample there are approximately 90,000 clones; around 94% appear just once. The ten largest account for roughly 5% of the sample. Specimen: CD8+ T cells from blood. These receptors originate from a human donor in good health.

The chain combines TRBV6-5 with TRBJ1-1, with TRBD1 matching 8 bases. Germline values: CDR1 MNHEY, CDR2 SVGAGI. This CDR3 spans 14 amino acids. V lost 1 base, J lost 4 bases, and 2 bases stayed unmatched. CDR3 region: CASSYLTGGTEAFF. CDR3 coding DNA: TGTGCCAGCAGTTACTTAACAGGGGGCACTGAAGCTTTCTTT.

The rearrangement links TRBV12-5 to TRBJ2-1; 12 nucleotides agree with TRBD1. V shed 0 bases and J 0 bases; nucleotides not matched to a gene: 9. The germline V gene has CDR1 LGHNT and CDR2 FRNRAP. The CDR3 extends over 20 amino acids. CDR3: CASGLVGTGGPWSSYNEQFF. The CDR3 DNA reads as TGTGCTAGTGGTTTGGTGGGGACAGGGGGCCCTTGGAGCTCCTACAATGAGCAGTTCTTC.

On this clone: At one end the junction does not follow the germline gene, possibly because of a read error. V gene TRBV5-1 combines with J gene TRBJ1-3; D remains ambiguous. CDR1 and CDR2 from the germline V gene are SGHRS and YFSETQ. The length of the CDR3 is 15 residues. CDR3 residues: CASSFKGYSGNTIYF. DNA for the CDR3: TGTGCCAGCAGCTTTAAGGGCTACTCTGGAAACACCATATATTTT.

J is TRBJ2-7 and V is TRBV7-9; TRBD1 or TRBD2 may be the D gene (7 bases each). Trimming pared 1 base from V and 3 bases from J, leaving 16 bases between. This CDR3 region has 16 residues. CDR1 SEHNR and CDR2 FQNEAQ come from the germline V gene (reference sequence). Written as DNA, the CDR3 is TGTGCCAGCAGCTTAGAGGGAGGGGGCGGTCTCTACGAGCAGTACTTC. Its translation: CASSLEGGGGLYEQYF. Filled out from reference TRBV7-9 and TRBJ2-7, the complete variable domain reads DTGVSQNPRHKITKRGQNVTFRCDPISEHNRLYWYRQTLGQGPEFLTYFQNEAQLEKSRLLSDRFSAERPKGSFSTLEIQRTEQGDSAMYLCASSLEGGGGLYEQYFGPGTRLTVT.

The chain joins TRBV6-5 to TRBJ1-1; maybe TRBD1 (5 bases). CDR1 and CDR2 (germline): MNHEY, SVGAGI. There are 14 residues in the CDR3. The germline V and J ends were trimmed by 4 bases and 8 bases, with 17 bases remaining between them. The CDR3 sequence is CASSLSGTLTEAFF. The CDR3 DNA is TGTGCCAGCAGTTTATCCGGGACCCTAACCGAAGCTTTCTTT.

The chain employs TRBV5-6 and TRBJ1-1, with D maybe TRBD1 (6 bases). Germline V gene lookup returns CDR1 SGHDT and CDR2 YYEEEE. The CDR3 loop spans 11 amino acids. Trimming stripped 5 bases from V and 11 bases from J, with 13 bases between. CDR3 bases: TGTGCCAGCAGGCATTCAGGGGAGGCTTTCTTT. Amino acid sequence: CASRHSGEAFF.

The V call is TRBV27, the J call TRBJ2-1; D not resolved. CDR1 MNHEY and CDR2 SMNVEV come from the germline V gene (reference sequence). V gave up 5 bases and J gave up 10 bases, with 12 bases separating them. The CDR3 length is 12 residues. The CDR3 DNA is TGTGCCAGCAGTCTAAGGCCCGGGGAGCAGTTCTTC. Amino acid sequence: CASSLRPGEQFF.

In the case of this clone: An end of the junction does not agree with germline; a read error may underlie this. The gene calls are TRBV7-7 and TRBJ2-2; D ambiguous. The V gene's germline CDR1 is SSHAT and CDR2 FNYEAQ (reference sequence). The CDR3 has 13 amino acids. The CDR3: CASSFRPRGELFF. The CDR3 DNA follows: TGTGCTAGCAGCTTCAGGCCTAGGGGGGAGCTGTTTTTT. Full variable domain (outside the CDR3, taken from reference TRBV7-7 and TRBJ2-2): GAGVSQSPRYKVTKRGQDVTLRCDPISSHATLYWYQQALGQGPEFLTYFNYEAQPDKSGLPSDRFSAERPEGSISTLTIQRTEQRDSAMYRCASSFRPRGELFFGEGSRLTVL.

A remark on this clone: A junction end diverges from the germline sequence, so it may reflect a read error. The V and J genes are TRBV4-1 and TRBJ2-3, with D unclear. The length of the CDR3 is 14 residues. Looked up from germline, CDR1 is MGHRA and CDR2 is YSYEKL. CDR3 residues: CASSQDSDLDPQYF. CDR3 in DNA: TGCGCCAGCAGCCAAGACTCCGACTTAGATCCGCAGTATTTT.

The DNA for the CDR3 is TGTGCCTGGAGTGTAACTACAGGGGGCACTGAAGCTTTCTTT. It is translated as CAWSVTTGGTEAFF. The rearrangement uses TRBV30 and TRBJ1-1, with 8 nucleotides matching TRBD1. CDR1 is GTSNPN, CDR2 SVGIG, per germline (reference sequence). This CDR3 has 14 amino acids. Losses at the gene ends were 0 bases for V and 4 bases for J; bases not matched to a gene: 4.

The chain joins TRBV27 to TRBJ2-7, with 9 positions matching TRBD1. The length of the CDR3 is 14 residues. Germline V lookup: CDR1 MNHEY, CDR2 SMNVEV (reference sequence). J gave up 1 base and V 6 bases, and 4 bases lay outside the gene matches. As DNA, the CDR3 is TGTGCCAGCAGCAGGACAGGGGAGTCCTACGAGCAGTACTTC. Its protein is CASSRTGESYEQYF.

This clone was seen a single time. The chain recombines TRBV27 with TRBJ2-7; 8 bases map to TRBD1. The CDR3 is 13 residues long. V lost 8 bases and J lost 2; bases outside the gene matches: 5. CDR1 MNHEY and CDR2 SMNVEV come from the germline V gene (reference sequence). This CDR3 is CASFGQGTYEQYF. The DNA for the CDR3 is TGTGCCAGCTTCGGACAGGGCACCTACGAGCAGTACTTC.

V gene TRBV28 combines with J gene TRBJ2-6, with TRBD2 matching over 7 bases. The CDR3 is made up of 17 amino acids. The V gene end was trimmed by 0 bases and the J gene end by 3 bases; junction bases not matched to a gene: 5. Germline values: CDR1 MDHEN, CDR2 SYDVKM. CDR3 loop: CASSLWTAGDGANVLTF. As DNA, the CDR3 is TGTGCCAGCAGTTTATGGACGGCGGGGGATGGGGCCAACGTCCTGACTTTC.

V usage is TRBV5-8 and J usage is TRBJ2-3; TRBD2 agrees at 11 bases. The V segment lost 2 bases and the J segment 1 base; nucleotides outside the gene matches: 3. The CDR3 contains 16 residues. Germline-derived CDR1 and CDR2 are SGHTS and YDEGEE. CDR3 in amino acids: CASSLLAGVGTDTQYF. For the CDR3, the DNA is TGTGCCAGCAGCTTACTAGCGGGAGTGGGCACAGATACGCAGTATTTT. Drawing the rest from reference TRBV5-8 and TRBJ2-3, the complete variable domain is EAGVTQSPTHLIKTRGQQATLRCSPISGHTSVYWYQQALGLGLQFLLWYDEGEERNRGNFPPRFSGRQFPNYSSELNVNALELEDSALYLCASSLLAGVGTDTQYFGPGTRLTVL.